These 32 T cell receptor beta chains were all obtained from the same sample, sequenced in a study of blood T cell repertoires in COVID-19 (TCRdb year 2020). The receptor library was made with the immunoSEQ multiplex PCR assay. Entries here come from immuneACCESS through TCRdb and include only in-frame sequences with V and J called. Some clones fail to appear in such tables; in the studies checked, an unresolved V gene covers under half of the shortfall, and the cause of the remainder is unknown. This sample holds about 91,000 clones; around four fifths were observed only once. Approximately 10% of the sample lies in the top ten. The material sequenced was peripheral blood. The receptors were gathered from an elderly woman with acute or convalescent COVID-19.

The chain links TRBV4-1 to TRBJ2-7, with TRBD1 matching over 7 bases. This CDR3 has 15 amino acids. Germline CDR1 and CDR2: MGHRA and YSYEKL. Trimming cost V 1 base and J 7 bases; bases outside gene matches: 10. This chain's CDR3 is CASSQVDRVGGEQYF. CDR3 in DNA: TGCGCCAGCAGCCAAGTCGACAGGGTAGGCGGAGAGCAGTACTTC.

The chain links TRBV7-8 to TRBJ1-2; D unclear. Germline CDR1 is SGHVS and CDR2 is FQNEAQ. Trimming cost V 5 bases and J 8 bases, with 12 bases left between them. CDR3 size: 12 residues. The CDR3 protein is CASSPGPEGYTF. The CDR3 DNA reads as TGTGCCAGCAGCCCTGGTCCTGAGGGCTACACCTTC.

CDR3 loop: CATKDRSYNSNQPQHF. As DNA, the CDR3 is TGTGCCACCAAGGACAGGTCGTACAATAGCAATCAGCCCCAGCATTTT. The chain recombines TRBV19 with TRBJ1-5; TRBD1 matches at 7 bases. The CDR3 has 16 amino acids. Germline lookup yields CDR1 LNHDA and CDR2 SQIVND (reference sequence). V lost 10 bases, J lost 0 bases, and 12 bases stayed unmatched. The entire variable domain, with the rest obtained from reference TRBV19 and TRBJ1-5, is as follows: DGGITQSPKYLFRKEGQNVTLSCEQNLNHDAMYWYRQDPGQGLRLIYYSQIVNDFQKGDIAEGYSVSREKKESFPLTVTSAQKNPTAFYLCATKDRSYNSNQPQHFGDGTRLSIL.

J is TRBJ1-1 and V is TRBV28; 7 bases line up with TRBD1. Per germline, CDR1 MDHEN and CDR2 SYDVKM. The CDR3 has 16 residues. Trimming at V came to 6 bases and at J to 5 bases, leaving 15 bases not matched to a gene. The CDR3 DNA sequence: TGTGCCAGCAGGGGCCCGCACAGGGGAATTTGGACTGAAGCTTTCTTT. This codes for CASRGPHRGIWTEAFF. The full variable domain, with the rest looked up from reference TRBV28 and TRBJ1-1, is DVKVTQSSRYLVKRTGEKVFLECVQDMDHENMFWYRQDPGLGLRLIYFSYDVKMKEKGDIPEGYSVSREKKERFSLILESASTNQTSMYLCASRGPHRGIWTEAFFGQGTRLTVV.

The gene calls are TRBV6-5 and TRBJ2-7, with 7 nucleotides matching TRBD2. CDR3 length equals 16 residues. V trimming: 2 bases; J trimming: 2 bases; junction bases outside the gene matches: 9. Germline V gene lookup returns CDR1 MNHEY and CDR2 SVGAGI. The CDR3 spells CASSYGSGQGTYEQYF. In DNA, the CDR3 is TGTGCCAGCAGTTACGGTAGCGGGCAGGGCACCTACGAGCAGTACTTC.

The V gene is TRBV3-1 (or the pseudogene TRBV3-2), the J gene TRBJ2-1; TRBD2 matches at 8 bases. CDR1 and CDR2 (germline): LGHDT, YNNKEL (reference sequence). The length of the CDR3 is 16 residues. The V segment lost 4 bases and the J segment 6 bases; nucleotides outside the gene matches: 11. CDR3 loop: CASSPGLAGTFNEQFF. CDR3 DNA sequence: TGTGCCAGCAGCCCGGGCTTAGCGGGGACTTTCAATGAGCAGTTCTTC.

The chain has TRBV11-2 and TRBJ2-1; D remains unclear. Germline lookup yields CDR1 SGHAT and CDR2 FQNNGV. The CDR3 is made up of 15 amino acids. Deletions cut 1 base from V and 0 bases from J, with 7 bases between. The CDR3 DNA follows: TGTGCCAGCAGCTTAGTAGTGAGCTCCTACAATGAGCAGTTCTTC. It specifies CASSLVVSSYNEQFF.

The V call is TRBV11-2, the J call TRBJ2-7, with D possibly TRBD2 on 6 matching bases. The germline CDR1 and CDR2 sequences are SGHAT and FQNNGV. The CDR3 sequence is 12 residues long. With 5 bases removed from V and 7 bases from J, the gap between germline ends came to 12 bases. CDR3 sequence: CASSQDGGEQYF. CDR3 nucleotide sequence: TGTGCCAGCAGCCAGGACGGGGGTGAGCAGTACTTC.

This clone showed up just a few times. The chain links TRBV7-6 to TRBJ2-7, with 11 bases aligning to TRBD1. CDR1 and CDR2 from the germline V gene are SGHVS and FNYEAQ. Germline trimming cut 5 bases from V and 6 bases from J; bases unmatched to any gene: 12. The CDR3 loop spans 16 amino acids. CDR3 sequence reads: CASSPHPGQGVGEQYF. As DNA, the CDR3 is TGTGCCAGCAGCCCACACCCGGGACAGGGGGTCGGCGAGCAGTACTTC.

The chain combines TRBV2 with TRBJ2-5; D gene unclear. Germline V CDR1 and CDR2: SNHLY, FYNNEI. The CDR3 length is 14 residues. V dropped 6 bases and J dropped 5 bases, with 16 bases sitting between them. As DNA, the CDR3 is TGTGCCAGCAGCCCCACCCGGGTAGGCGAGACCCAGTACTTC. This codes for CASSPTRVGETQYF.

V usage is TRBV6-5 and J usage is TRBJ2-5, with TRBD1 identical over 9 bases. This CDR3 is built from 12 residues. Unmatched junction bases numbered 7, after V lost 8 bases and J lost 9 bases. Germline values: CDR1 MNHEY, CDR2 SVGAGI. The CDR3 DNA reads TGTGCCAGCTCAGACAGGGGGATGGCCCAGTACTTC. It encodes CASSDRGMAQYF.

V usage is TRBV28 and J usage is TRBJ2-7; 7 bases map to TRBD1. Trimming removed 6 bases from V and 5 bases from J; junction bases left unmatched: 7. CDR3 size: 13 residues. Germline CDR1 and CDR2: MDHEN and SYDVKM. The DNA of the CDR3 is TGTGCCAGCAGACTCACAGGGGTCAACGAGCAGTACTTC. Protein sequence: CASRLTGVNEQYF.

This clone was seen only a few times. The V and J genes are TRBV7-8 and TRBJ1-2, with 9 bases lining up with TRBD1. This CDR3 contains 14 residues. V shed 4 bases and J 8 bases; nucleotides not matched to a gene: 8. Germline CDR1 reads SGHVS; CDR2 reads FQNEAQ. The CDR3 DNA reads TGTGCCAGCAGCTCTACAGGGGGCGCAAAAGGCTACACCTTC. Protein sequence: CASSSTGGAKGYTF.

Only a few counts were recorded for this clone. The CDR3 is CASSSRDSPVVRGTGELFF. CDR3 sequence (DNA): TGTGCCAGCAGCTCCCGGGACTCCCCGGTAGTACGAGGCACCGGGGAGCTGTTTTTT. This rearrangement joins TRBV7-9 to TRBJ2-2; TRBD2 is a possible D gene (6 bases). Trimming stripped 4 bases from V and 4 bases from J, with 25 bases between. CDR1 and CDR2 from the germline V gene are SEHNR and FQNEAQ (reference sequence). CDR3 length: 19 residues. Complete variable domain (other parts from reference TRBV7-9 and TRBJ2-2): DTGVSQNPRHKITKRGQNVTFRCDPISEHNRLYWYRQTLGQGPEFLTYFQNEAQLEKSRLLSDRFSAERPKGSFSTLEIQRTEQGDSAMYLCASSSRDSPVVRGTGELFFGEGSRLTVL.

This rearrangement joins TRBV4-2 to TRBJ1-5; tentative D call: TRBD1 (6 bases). The CDR3 covers 18 residues. V was pared by 0 bases and J by 0 bases, with 15 bases between. Germline-derived CDR1 and CDR2 are LGHNA and YNFKEQ. CDR3 nucleotide sequence: TGTGCCAGCAGCCAAGATGAGGGGAGGGGGAATAGCAATCAGCCCCAGCATTTT. This translates into CASSQDEGRGNSNQPQHF.

This clone was observed a few times. This chain joins TRBV7-2 and TRBJ1-1; no firm D call. Trimming left V 6 bases short and J 6 bases short, with 14 bases between. The CDR3 is made up of 13 amino acids. The germline V gene encodes CDR1 SGHTA and CDR2 FQGNSA. The chain's CDR3 is CASSSGIIPEAFF. The CDR3 DNA is TGTGCCAGCAGTTCCGGTATTATTCCTGAAGCTTTCTTT.

This clone was found a few times. The chain uses TRBV7-8 and TRBJ2-3, with D tentatively TRBD2 (5 bases). The germline V gene encodes CDR1 SGHVS and CDR2 FQNEAQ. V was trimmed by 0 bases and J by 2 bases, leaving 9 bases between them. The CDR3 covers 15 residues. CDR3 loop: CASSLALAFTDTQYF. The CDR3 DNA follows: TGTGCCAGCAGCTTAGCGCTAGCTTTCACAGATACGCAGTATTTT.

This clone was seen once. CDR3 coding DNA: TGCGCCAGCAGTCCGGGGACAGGCAGGTCATCCTATGGCTACACCTTC. Translation: CASSPGTGRSSYGYTF. The chain has TRBV4-3 and TRBJ1-2, with 8 bases aligning to TRBD1. V dropped 6 bases and J dropped 4; count of bases not matched to a gene: 13. In germline, CDR1 is LGHNA, CDR2 YSLEER. This CDR3 comprises 16 residues.

The CDR3: CASSPDRAPPFYGYTF. In DNA form, the CDR3 reads TGTGCCAGCAGCCCGGACAGGGCCCCACCTTTCTATGGCTACACCTTC. The rearrangement links TRBV5-4 to TRBJ1-2, with TRBD1 identical over 8 bases. The V gene's germline CDR1 is SGHNT and CDR2 YYREEE (reference sequence). Trimming removed 4 bases from V and 4 bases from J; junction bases left unmatched: 12. The CDR3 sequence is 16 residues long.

The CDR3 sequence: CASTAGQQYEQYF. Written as DNA, the CDR3 is TGTGCCAGCACCGCGGGACAGCAGTACGAGCAGTACTTC. V usage is TRBV6-5 and J usage is TRBJ2-7; D perhaps matches TRBD1 (7 bases). The ends were cut back, 7 bases at V and 4 bases at J, with 14 bases in the middle. CDR3 length: 13 residues. CDR1 is MNHEY and CDR2 is SVGAGI in the germline V gene.

The rearrangement joins TRBV5-1 to TRBJ2-7; 7 nucleotides align to TRBD2. CDR1 is SGHRS, CDR2 YFSETQ, per germline. The CDR3 covers 14 residues. The junction had 10 bases not matched to a gene; V was cut back by 3 bases and J by 7 bases. CDR3 amino acids: CASSSEVQGGEQYF. The CDR3 bases are TGCGCCAGCAGCTCCGAAGTTCAGGGAGGGGAGCAGTACTTC.

This clone occurred a few times. The chain employs TRBV27 and TRBJ2-7; TRBD2 is a possible D gene (5 bases). The CDR3 consists of 14 residues. Germline V gene data show CDR1 as MNHEY and CDR2 as SMNVEV (reference sequence). V lost 6 bases, J lost 2 bases, and 14 bases lay in between. In DNA, the CDR3 is TGTGCCAGCAGCGTCGAGCGGACGGCCTACGAGCAGTACTTC. Its protein is CASSVERTAYEQYF.

The gene calls are TRBV28 and TRBJ1-5; 8 bases fit TRBD1. The CDR3 has 14 residues. V trimming: 4 bases; J trimming: 6 bases; junction bases outside the gene matches: 5. Germline lookup yields CDR1 MDHEN and CDR2 SYDVKM. The CDR3 loop reads CASSYPGGGQPQHF. CDR3 DNA: TGTGCCAGCAGTTATCCAGGGGGCGGTCAGCCCCAGCATTTT.

J is TRBJ2-3 and V is TRBV7-2; 9 bases fit TRBD2. V was pared by 2 bases and J by 1 base, with 7 bases of the junction left unmatched. This CDR3 has 17 amino acids. Germline V gene data show CDR1 as SGHTA and CDR2 as FQGNSA. The DNA for the CDR3 is TGTGCCAGCAGCTTAAACCAGCGGGGGGCAGGCACAGATACGCAGTATTTT. Protein product: CASSLNQRGAGTDTQYF. Using reference TRBV7-2 and TRBJ2-3 for the parts outside the CDR3, the full variable domain is GAGVSQSPSNKVTEKGKDVELRCDPISGHTALYWYRQSLGQGLEFLIYFQGNSAPDKSGLPSDRFSAERTGGSVSTLTIQRTQQEDSAVYLCASSLNQRGAGTDTQYFGPGTRLTVL.

The chain carries TRBV5-1 and TRBJ2-2; 8 nucleotides align to TRBD1. Trimming at V came to 7 bases and at J to 4 bases, leaving 9 bases not matched to a gene. The V gene's germline CDR1 is SGHRS and CDR2 YFSETQ. The CDR3 has 15 residues. The CDR3 DNA is TGCGCCAGCTGCCCCAACAGGGGGACCACCGGGGAGCTGTTTTTT. Translating it yields CASCPNRGTTGELFF.

The CDR3 coding sequence is TGCGCCAGCAGCACAGGACAGGGGGTCGGTGAAAAACTGTTTTTT. It yields the protein CASSTGQGVGEKLFF. The J gene is TRBJ1-4, the V gene TRBV5-1, with TRBD1 matching over 10 bases. The CDR3 spans 15 residues. The trim removed 4 bases at V and 7 bases at J, leaving 7 bases unmatched. CDR1 is SGHRS, CDR2 YFSETQ, per germline.

This clone was counted a few times. CDR3 region: CASGDRGNQPQHF. In DNA, the CDR3 is TGTGCCTCCGGGGATCGGGGCAATCAGCCCCAGCATTTT. This chain connects TRBV21-1 to TRBJ1-5. TRBV21-1 is a known pseudogene. The CDR3 sequence is 13 residues long.

The CDR3 spells CASSPGAGASRTDTQYF. The DNA of the CDR3 is TGTGCCAGCAGCCCTGGCGCAGGGGCCTCACGCACAGATACGCAGTATTTT. This chain connects TRBV6-2 or TRBV6-3 to TRBJ2-3; a possible D gene is TRBD1 (6 bases). CDR1 is MNHEY and CDR2 is SVGEGT in the germline V gene. The CDR3 has 17 residues. Trimming cost V 6 bases and J 1 base, with 20 bases left between them.

In its sample, this clone was seen once. V is TRBV24-1 and J is TRBJ2-5; D is perhaps TRBD1 (5 bases). V lost 4 bases and J 5 bases, leaving 13 bases between the germline ends. The CDR3 runs to 14 residues. Germline CDR1 reads KGHDR; CDR2 reads SFDVKD. This CDR3 reads CATSDPRAGETQYF. CDR3 sequence (DNA): TGTGCCACCAGTGACCCCAGGGCTGGGGAGACCCAGTACTTC.

This clone counts as medium-sized. CDR3 protein: CASSQEAGTGIGNTIYF. As DNA, the CDR3 is TGTGCCAGCAGCCAAGAAGCCGGGACAGGAATTGGAAACACCATATATTTT. The V and J genes are TRBV3-1 (or the pseudogene TRBV3-2) and TRBJ1-3, with 8 bases identical to TRBD1. V lost 0 bases to trimming and J lost 3 bases; unmatched junction nucleotides: 7. Germline V gene sequence: CDR1 LGHDT, CDR2 YNNKEL (reference sequence). The CDR3 spans 17 residues.

This clone was counted between two and nine times. The rearrangement links TRBV2 to TRBJ1-2, with D possibly matching TRBD1 (5 bases). The CDR3 is 16 amino acids. Looked up from germline, CDR1 is SNHLY and CDR2 is FYNNEI. V gave up 2 bases and J gave up 4 bases, with 17 bases separating them. In nucleotides, the CDR3 is TGTGCCAGCAGTGAATCGCGGGGGTTGGACGGCTATGGCTACACCTTC. Translating it yields CASSESRGLDGYGYTF.

The chain uses TRBV27 and TRBJ1-4; 8 nucleotides agree with TRBD1. This CDR3 contains 17 residues. Germline loops: CDR1 MNHEY, CDR2 SMNVEV (reference sequence). After removal of 5 bases from V and 0 bases from J, the junction contained 8 bases not matched to a gene. In DNA form, the CDR3 reads TGTGCCAGCAGTCCCCGACAGGGGCCAACAACTAATGAAAAACTGTTTTTT. It translates to CASSPRQGPTTNEKLFF.